The 27 T cell receptor beta chains listed next were all sequenced from one sample in a study of blood T cell repertoires in COVID-19. TCRdb's table, derived via immunoSEQ multiplex PCR, lists solely in-frame clones and lacks some. The sample records 310,000 or so clones, 87% being singletons. The sequenced sample was peripheral blood. The receptors derive from a woman aged 45-65 years who had recovered from COVID-19.

V and J are TRBV6-1 and TRBJ1-5; D is ambiguous. The germline gives CDR1 MNHNS, CDR2 SASEGT. The CDR3 length is 12 residues. V dropped 3 bases and J dropped 4 bases, with 4 bases sitting between them. The CDR3 sequence is CASSERNQPQHF. In nucleotides, the CDR3 is TGTGCCAGCAGTGAGAGAAATCAGCCCCAGCATTTT.

V and J are TRBV5-6 and TRBJ2-5; D ambiguous. Germline V lookup: CDR1 SGHDT, CDR2 YYEEEE. The CDR3 is 12 residues long. The germline V and J ends were trimmed by 1 base and 4 bases, with 5 bases remaining between them. The CDR3 coding sequence is TGTGCCAGCAGCTTGCTCCGAGAGACCCAGTACTTC. Protein sequence: CASSLLRETQYF.

The rearrangement joins TRBV10-3 to TRBJ2-4, with TRBD2 matching 14 bases. Unmatched junction bases numbered 3, after V lost 2 bases and J lost 0 bases. The CDR3 totals 18 residues. Germline values: CDR1 ENHRY, CDR2 SYGVKD. CDR3 region: CAISERLAGGAAKNIQYF. The CDR3 DNA reads TGTGCCATCAGTGAGAGACTAGCGGGGGGGGCAGCCAAAAACATTCAGTACTTC.

This clone was seen a single time. J is TRBJ1-4 and V is TRBV19; TRBD1 matches at 8 bases. Per the germline V gene, CDR1 is LNHDA and CDR2 is SQIVND (reference sequence). V lost 5 bases and J lost 8; bases outside the gene matches: 13. This CDR3 spans 16 amino acids. The CDR3 DNA follows: TGTGCCAGTAGTCCTACGAGACAGGGGAGGAGGGAAAAACTGTTTTTT. Protein product: CASSPTRQGRREKLFF.

The chain joins TRBV18 to TRBJ2-7; 11 bases fit TRBD2. CDR3 length: 18 amino acids. Losses at the gene ends were 2 bases for V and 5 bases for J; bases not matched to a gene: 14. Germline-derived CDR1 and CDR2 are KGHSH and LQKENI. The CDR3 loop is CASSPLGLAGGLTNEQYF. The CDR3 region has the DNA TGTGCCAGCTCACCATTAGGCCTAGCGGGAGGCCTAACGAACGAGCAGTACTTC.

This clone appeared once. The gene calls are TRBV12-5 and TRBJ1-3; 8 nucleotides match TRBD1. Germline CDR1 is LGHNT and CDR2 is FRNRAP. The CDR3 has 12 amino acids. The DNA of the CDR3 is TGTGCCTCCAGGGGGCTAGGAAACACCATATATTTT. Its protein is CASRGLGNTIYF.

This clone has more than one count but fewer than ten. CDR3: CASSLWTRAQSNYGYTF. The CDR3 nucleotides read TGTGCCAGCAGTTTATGGACCAGGGCCCAATCTAACTATGGCTACACCTTC. This rearrangement joins TRBV28 to TRBJ1-2; D may be TRBD1 (5 bases). The germline V gene has CDR1 MDHEN and CDR2 SYDVKM. Trimming stripped 0 bases from V and 0 bases from J, with 14 bases between. The CDR3 totals 17 residues.

The chain is built from TRBV30 and TRBJ1-3, with D uncertain. Trimming cost V 2 bases and J 2 bases, with 10 bases left between them. Germline V gene lookup returns CDR1 GTSNPN and CDR2 SVGIG (reference sequence). This CDR3 has 14 amino acids. CDR3 sequence (DNA): TGTGCCTGGAGTTCAAGAGGGCCTGGAAACACCATATATTTT. It specifies CAWSSRGPGNTIYF.

This chain uses TRBV27 with TRBJ1-1, with TRBD1 matching 10 bases. CDR1 and CDR2 (germline): MNHEY, SMNVEV (reference sequence). This CDR3 is built from 16 residues. V shed 2 bases, J shed 4 bases, and the junction held 7 bases outside the gene matches. CDR3 sequence reads: CASSLRWTGGRTEAFF. The CDR3 nucleotides read TGTGCCAGCAGTTTACGGTGGACAGGGGGTCGCACTGAAGCTTTCTTT.

V gene TRBV19 combines with J gene TRBJ2-1, with 8 bases identical to TRBD2. Germline CDR1 is LNHDA and CDR2 is SQIVND (reference sequence). The CDR3 is 15 amino acids. V shed 1 base and J 6 bases; nucleotides not matched to a gene: 5. In DNA, the CDR3 is TGTGCCAGTAGTATAGCGGGACTAGTCCTCAATGAGCAGTTCTTC. It is translated as CASSIAGLVLNEQFF.

V gene TRBV14 combines with J gene TRBJ2-2, with TRBD1 matching 8 bases. V gave up 5 bases and J gave up 6 bases; unmatched junction bases: 5. Germline V CDR1 and CDR2: SGHDN, FVKESK. The CDR3 is 14 residues long. The CDR3 nucleotides are TGTGCCAGCAGCTACAGGGGGTCGGCCGGGGAGCTGTTTTTT. It codes for CASSYRGSAGELFF.

This clone showed up just once. CDR3 DNA sequence: TGTGCCAGTAGGGCAGGGCGGAATCAGCCCCAGCATTTT. Protein: CASRAGRNQPQHF. The chain links TRBV19 to TRBJ1-5; maybe TRBD1 (5 bases). Germline CDR1 LNHDA, CDR2 SQIVND (reference sequence). Trimming cost V 6 bases and J 4 bases, with 10 bases left between them. The CDR3 spans 13 residues.

The chain recombines TRBV19 with TRBJ2-7; 10 bases fit TRBD1. The germline CDR1 and CDR2 sequences are LNHDA and SQIVND (reference sequence). The V gene end was trimmed by 4 bases and the J gene end by 2 bases; junction bases not matched to a gene: 2. The CDR3 runs to 14 residues. Here the CDR3 DNA reads TGTGCCAGTAGTACAGGACAGGGGGCCTACGAGCAGTACTTC. Protein sequence: CASSTGQGAYEQYF. Based on the CDR3 plus reference TRBV19 and TRBJ2-7, the full variable domain is DGGITQSPKYLFRKEGQNVTLSCEQNLNHDAMYWYRQDPGQGLRLIYYSQIVNDFQKGDIAEGYSVSREKKESFPLTVTSAQKNPTAFYLCASSTGQGAYEQYFGPGTRLTVT.

This chain joins TRBV12-3 or TRBV12-4 and TRBJ2-1; D unclear. The V and J ends lost 5 bases and 9 bases respectively, with 14 bases between them. The CDR3 has 13 amino acids. The CDR3 nucleotides read TGTGCCAGCAGTCCCCGGGTCGAAGGTGAGCAGTTCTTC. This codes for CASSPRVEGEQFF.

This chain uses TRBV10-3 with TRBJ1-2, with a tentative D call TRBD1 (5 bases). Trimming took off 6 bases at V and 5 bases at J, with 7 bases between the two ends. CDR3 length equals 11 residues. Germline loops: CDR1 ENHRY, CDR2 SYGVKD. The CDR3 DNA sequence: TGTGCCATCAGCAGGGATTATGGCTACACCTTC. Its protein product is CAISRDYGYTF.

The V call is TRBV10-1, the J call TRBJ2-7, with a weak D call TRBD1 (5 bases). CDR1 is WNHNN and CDR2 is SYGVQD in the germline V gene (reference sequence). V lost 8 bases to trimming and J lost 4 bases, with 15 bases between them. The CDR3 has 13 residues. The CDR3 sequence: CASVWGPEYEQYF. The DNA of the CDR3 is TGCGCCAGCGTGTGGGGCCCAGAATACGAGCAGTACTTC.

The chain combines TRBV11-2 with TRBJ2-1; no definite D call. Germline-derived CDR1 and CDR2 are SGHAT and FQNNGV. Trimming cost V 1 base and J 2 bases, with 9 bases left between them. This CDR3 region has 15 residues. DNA of the CDR3: TGTGCCAGCAGCTTAGGGGCCAGGACCTACAATGAGCAGTTCTTC. As protein: CASSLGARTYNEQFF.

This chain links TRBV6-5 with TRBJ2-7; D perhaps matches TRBD2 (6 bases). The CDR3 length is 14 residues. From germline, CDR1 is MNHEY and CDR2 SVGAGI. V lost 2 bases, J lost 5 bases, and 13 bases lay in between. In nucleotides, the CDR3 is TGTGCCAGCAGTTACGCGACTAGAGGCCACGAGCAGTACTTC. This encodes CASSYATRGHEQYF.

The rearrangement links TRBV5-1 to TRBJ1-4; D uncertain. The ends were cut back, 0 bases at V and 7 bases at J, with 7 bases in the middle. The CDR3 covers 13 residues. Germline V lookup: CDR1 SGHRS, CDR2 YFSETQ. CDR3 nucleotides: TGCGCCAGCAGCTTGGTTGGCGGTGAAAAACTGTTTTTT. Translated, it gives CASSLVGGEKLFF. The full variable domain, in which reference TRBV5-1 and TRBJ1-4 provide the parts outside the CDR3, is KAGVTQTPRYLIKTRGQQVTLSCSPISGHRSVSWYQQTPGQGLQFLFEYFSETQRNKGNFPGRFSGRQFSNSRSEMNVSTLELGDSALYLCASSLVGGEKLFFGSGTQLSVL.

The chain carries TRBV10-3 and TRBJ2-2, with D possibly matching TRBD2 (6 bases). The length of the CDR3 is 14 residues. Trimming pared 8 bases from V and 1 base from J, leaving 11 bases between. CDR1 is ENHRY and CDR2 is SYGVKD in the germline V gene. The CDR3: CAIEGSGNTGELFF. The CDR3 nucleotides are TGTGCCATCGAGGGTAGCGGGAACACCGGGGAGCTGTTTTTT.

The rearrangement links TRBV19 to TRBJ2-1; 9 bases line up with TRBD2. Looked up from germline, CDR1 is LNHDA and CDR2 is SQIVND (reference sequence). The CDR3 consists of 14 residues. V trimming: 8 bases; J trimming: 3 bases; junction bases outside the gene matches: 5. As DNA, the CDR3 is TGTGCCAGTTCTAGCGGGGAGGTCTACAATGAGCAGTTCTTC. Protein product: CASSSGEVYNEQFF.

This chain uses TRBV5-1 with TRBJ2-7, with TRBD2 matching 8 bases. From germline, CDR1 is SGHRS and CDR2 YFSETQ. This CDR3 contains 15 residues. The trim removed 3 bases at V and 2 bases at J, leaving 7 bases unmatched. CDR3 residues: CASSYTGTRTYEQYF. CDR3 bases: TGCGCCAGCAGCTATACCGGGACTAGAACCTACGAGCAGTACTTC.

The V and J genes are TRBV12-3 or TRBV12-4 and TRBJ1-1; 7 nucleotides agree with TRBD1. Trimming at V came to 6 bases and at J to 1 base, leaving 2 bases not matched to a gene. The CDR3 has 13 amino acids. This CDR3 reads CASRRTGNTEAFF. CDR3 bases: TGTGCCAGCAGAAGGACAGGGAACACTGAAGCTTTCTTT.

V and J are TRBV5-1 and TRBJ2-7; TRBD2 matches at 9 bases. This CDR3 is built from 16 residues. The V gene end was trimmed by 4 bases and the J gene end by 0 bases; junction bases not matched to a gene: 8. CDR1 SGHRS and CDR2 YFSETQ come from the germline V gene. CDR3 amino acids: CASSPRQAGGSYEQYF. The DNA for the CDR3 is TGCGCCAGCAGCCCCCGTCAAGCGGGGGGCTCCTACGAGCAGTACTTC.

The rearrangement links TRBV7-8 to TRBJ1-4; D perhaps matches TRBD1 (5 bases). The length of the CDR3 is 14 residues. With 8 bases removed from V and 8 bases from J, the gap between germline ends came to 18 bases. The germline V gene has CDR1 SGHVS and CDR2 FQNEAQ. The CDR3 coding sequence is TGTGCCAGCGGCTCGCGGGGCCTAAAGGAAAAACTGTTTTTT. It is translated as CASGSRGLKEKLFF.

This chain connects TRBV30 to TRBJ2-2; 7 bases map to TRBD1. V shed 4 bases and J 0 bases; nucleotides not matched to a gene: 8. CDR3 length: 16 amino acids. The germline V gene encodes CDR1 GTSNPN and CDR2 SVGIG (reference sequence). This CDR3 is CAWKPGGQANTGELFF. The CDR3 DNA is TGTGCCTGGAAGCCAGGAGGACAGGCGAACACCGGGGAGCTGTTTTTT.

V and J are TRBV21-1 and TRBJ2-5; TRBD1 is the table's D call, not checked against the DNA. TRBV21-1 is an annotated pseudogene. The CDR3 has 14 amino acids. Here the CDR3 DNA reads TGTGCCAGCAGCAAGTCAGGGGTTGGGGAGACCCAGTACTTC. Protein: CASSKSGVGETQYF.